What follows are 16 T cell receptor beta chains derived from one specimen sequenced in a study of cytomegalovirus exposure and HLA in healthy donors. Clones were sequenced by immunoSEQ multiplex PCR, and TCRdb holds only the in-frame ones, with some missing. There are roughly 52,000 clones in the sample; about nine tenths occur only once, and just over 3% lies in the top ten. The sample was PBMCs. Receptor source: a man between 18 and 29 years old in good health and CMV-seronegative.

The chain joins TRBV19 to TRBJ2-7; 12 nucleotides line up with TRBD1. The J segment lost 5 bases and the V segment lost 4 bases, leaving 6 bases of the junction unmatched. CDR3 length: 15 amino acids. Germline V gene data show CDR1 as LNHDA and CDR2 as SQIVND (reference sequence). The CDR3 DNA sequence: TGTGCCAGTAGTAGATCGGGGACAGGGGGCCACGAGCAGTACTTC. This codes for CASSRSGTGGHEQYF.

The chain carries TRBV7-9 and TRBJ2-3, with 10 positions matching TRBD1. Looked up from germline, CDR1 is SEHNR and CDR2 is FQNEAQ (reference sequence). The V segment lost 0 bases and the J segment 5 bases; nucleotides outside the gene matches: 5. This CDR3 has 16 residues. The CDR3 protein is CASSLAGTGVKDTQYF. The CDR3 DNA reads TGTGCCAGCAGCTTAGCGGGGACAGGGGTTAAAGATACGCAGTATTTT.

This rearrangement joins TRBV19 to TRBJ2-3, with 10 bases lining up with TRBD2. V dropped 5 bases and J dropped 3; count of bases not matched to a gene: 8. The germline V gene has CDR1 LNHDA and CDR2 SQIVND (reference sequence). The CDR3 consists of 16 residues. CDR3 DNA: TGTGCCAGTAGTGAAGTAGCGGGAGGTTGGACAGATACGCAGTATTTT. Its translation: CASSEVAGGWTDTQYF. The full variable domain, in which reference TRBV19 and TRBJ2-3 provide the parts outside the CDR3, is DGGITQSPKYLFRKEGQNVTLSCEQNLNHDAMYWYRQDPGQGLRLIYYSQIVNDFQKGDIAEGYSVSREKKESFPLTVTSAQKNPTAFYLCASSEVAGGWTDTQYFGPGTRLTVL.

The genes are TRBV6-1 and TRBJ1-4; D unclear. Per the germline V gene, CDR1 is MNHNS and CDR2 is SASEGT. There are 13 residues in the CDR3. The V gene lost 5 bases and the J gene lost 8 bases, with 12 bases spanning the gap. The CDR3 coding sequence is TGTGCCAGCAGTAGACGGGAAGGGGAAAAACTGTTTTTT. This gives the protein CASSRREGEKLFF.

The V and J genes are TRBV5-6 and TRBJ1-2, with a tentative D call TRBD1 (5 bases). The CDR3 has 16 residues. Per the germline V gene, CDR1 is SGHDT and CDR2 is YYEEEE. Between the trimmed V and J ends, which lost 1 base and 0 bases, there was a span of 13 bases. CDR3 region: CASSLRWTGANYGYTF. The CDR3 bases are TGTGCCAGCAGCTTGAGGTGGACGGGGGCTAACTATGGCTACACCTTC.

The gene calls are TRBV6-1 and TRBJ2-2; D remains unclear. The CDR3 is 11 amino acids. Trimming removed 6 bases from V and 7 bases from J, with 6 bases in between. CDR1 and CDR2 (germline): MNHNS, SASEGT. The CDR3 reads CASRKHGELFF. CDR3 in DNA: TGTGCCAGCAGAAAACACGGGGAGCTGTTTTTT.

The chain recombines TRBV5-6 with TRBJ2-3, with 7 bases aligning to TRBD2. Germline V gives CDR1 SGHDT, CDR2 YYEEEE. With 2 bases clipped from V and 11 bases from J, the junction kept 8 bases outside the gene matches. The CDR3 is 13 residues long. This CDR3 reads CASSFSSAGRQYF. CDR3 DNA sequence: TGTGCCAGCAGCTTTTCGTCAGCGGGGAGGCAGTATTTT.

The CDR3 spells CATEPGTDYEQYF. DNA for the CDR3: TGTGCCACCGAGCCCGGGACAGACTACGAGCAGTACTTC. The chain uses TRBV28 and TRBJ2-7, with 7 bases identical to TRBD1. V gave up 10 bases and J gave up 3 bases; unmatched junction bases: 9. Germline CDR1 is MDHEN and CDR2 is SYDVKM. This CDR3 is 13 amino acids long.

The genes are TRBV19 and TRBJ2-6; no reliable D call. Germline V gene lookup returns CDR1 LNHDA and CDR2 SQIVND (reference sequence). Trimming pared 11 bases from V and 1 base from J, leaving 9 bases between. The CDR3 is 13 residues long. The CDR3 here is CAGHGSGANVLTF. The DNA of the CDR3 is TGTGCCGGCCATGGTTCTGGGGCCAACGTCCTGACTTTC.

The CDR3 coding sequence is TGTGCCAGCAGCGTAGGGGCCCTGGGGGCGCAAGAGACCCAGTACTTC. Residues: CASSVGALGAQETQYF. The rearrangement uses TRBV9 and TRBJ2-5; tentatively, D is TRBD1 (6 bases). CDR3 length: 16 amino acids. Trimming took off 0 bases at V and 2 bases at J, with 14 bases between the two ends. The germline V gene has CDR1 SGDLS and CDR2 YYNGEE.

The CDR3 here is CASSHDRAFETQYF. The CDR3 DNA reads as TGTGCCAGCTCACATGACAGGGCTTTTGAGACCCAGTACTTC. The rearrangement uses TRBV18 and TRBJ2-5; the match to TRBD1 covers 7 bases. Germline assignment: CDR1 KGHSH and CDR2 LQKENI. V shed 4 bases and J 5 bases; nucleotides not matched to a gene: 7. This CDR3 comprises 14 residues.

J is TRBJ2-2 and V is TRBV10-3; TRBD1 might be the D (8 bases). This CDR3 is 15 amino acids long. Trimming pared 7 bases from V and 5 bases from J, leaving 17 bases between. The germline V gene has CDR1 ENHRY and CDR2 SYGVKD. The CDR3 spells CAINAHRGGTGELFF. The CDR3 DNA reads TGTGCCATCAACGCCCACAGGGGGGGAACCGGGGAGCTGTTTTTT.

The V and J genes are TRBV11-3 and TRBJ2-3, with TRBD2 matching over 11 bases. Looked up from germline, CDR1 is SGHNT and CDR2 is YENEEA. The CDR3 runs 16 residues. J gave up 1 base and V 5 bases, and 5 bases lay outside the gene matches. The CDR3 bases are TGTGCCAGCAGCCTCGGGACTAGCGGTGGCACAGATACGCAGTATTTT. Encoded protein: CASSLGTSGGTDTQYF.

The V and J genes are TRBV5-5 and TRBJ2-7; D is perhaps TRBD2 (5 bases). V was cut by 1 base and J by 6 bases, with 8 bases left in between. Germline V gene data show CDR1 as SGHKS and CDR2 as YYEKEE (reference sequence). This CDR3 spans 12 amino acids. CDR3 in DNA: TGTGCCAGCAGCTTGTCTGGGAGCGAGCAGTACTTC. This translates into CASSLSGSEQYF.

This clone was seen just once. This chain connects TRBV19 to TRBJ2-1; 10 bases agree with TRBD2. Germline V gene lookup returns CDR1 LNHDA and CDR2 SQIVND (reference sequence). This CDR3 is built from 15 residues. J lost 4 bases, V lost 9 bases, and 9 bases had no gene match. The CDR3 nucleotides are TGTGCCAGCGGGAGGGCTAGCGGGAGTTACAATGAGCAGTTCTTC. As protein: CASGRASGSYNEQFF.

This chain uses TRBV4-1 with TRBJ2-7; D possibly corresponds to TRBD2 (6 bases). The CDR3 length is 14 residues. The V and J ends lost 4 bases and 2 bases respectively, with 12 bases between them. Germline loops: CDR1 MGHRA, CDR2 YSYEKL. The CDR3 loop is CASSLGTFPYEQYF. In DNA form, the CDR3 reads TGCGCCAGCAGCCTCGGGACTTTCCCCTACGAGCAGTACTTC.